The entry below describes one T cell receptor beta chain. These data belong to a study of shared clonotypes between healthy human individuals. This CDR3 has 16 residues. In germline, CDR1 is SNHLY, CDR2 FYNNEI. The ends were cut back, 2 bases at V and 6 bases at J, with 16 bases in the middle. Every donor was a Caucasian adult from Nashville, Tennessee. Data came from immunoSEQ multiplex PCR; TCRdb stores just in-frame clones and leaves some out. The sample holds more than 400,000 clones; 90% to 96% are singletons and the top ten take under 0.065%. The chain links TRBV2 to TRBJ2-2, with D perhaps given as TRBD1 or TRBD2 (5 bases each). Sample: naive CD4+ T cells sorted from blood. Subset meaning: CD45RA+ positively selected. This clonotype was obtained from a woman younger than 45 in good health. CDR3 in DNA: TGTGCCAGCAGTGAATCAGGGAGCACACTAGCCGGGGAGCTGTTTTTT. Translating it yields CASSESGSTLAGELFF.